The next 15 T cell receptor beta chains were all read from a single sample in a study of CD8+ T cells in alopecia areata. Extracted from the samples, RNA was reverse transcribed into cDNA to serve as the sequencing template. Repertoires were generated with immunoSEQ multiplex PCR, while TCRdb's copy carries only in-frame clones and drops some. The sample lists 150,000 to 200,000 clones, less than 70% occurring once. The treatment was: oral pan-JAK inhibitor, 5-10 mg twice daily. Here the sequenced sample was CD4+ T cells sorted from blood, taken at week 24, from a patient treated with tofacitinib. These receptors were obtained from a human donor with alopecia areata.

The chain joins TRBV27 to TRBJ1-1, with 11 bases matching TRBD1. After removal of 5 bases from V and 3 bases from J, the junction contained 5 bases not matched to a gene. The CDR3 loop spans 15 amino acids. Looked up from germline, CDR1 is MNHEY and CDR2 is SMNVEV (reference sequence). CDR3 nucleotides: TGTGCCAGCAGTCTCCGGGACAGGGGGGACACTGAAGCTTTCTTT. It translates to CASSLRDRGDTEAFF.

This clone was seen more than once but under ten times. This rearrangement joins TRBV7-8 to TRBJ2-1; D is perhaps TRBD1 (5 bases). This CDR3 contains 15 residues. Germline CDR1 and CDR2: SGHVS and FQNEAQ. Trimming cost V 0 bases and J 2 bases, with 8 bases left between them. CDR3 in amino acids: CASSLAKGPYNEQFF. CDR3 in DNA: TGTGCCAGCAGCTTAGCCAAGGGGCCCTACAATGAGCAGTTCTTC.

Details on this clone: The sample holds other DNA sequences that translate to the same CDR3. The rearrangement uses TRBV30 and TRBJ1-2; no reliable D call. Germline lookup yields CDR1 GTSNPN and CDR2 SVGIG (reference sequence). The CDR3 sequence is 12 residues long. Trimming cost V 2 bases and J 1 base, with 5 bases left between them. The CDR3 protein is CAWSPGNYGYTF. CDR3 coding DNA: TGTGCCTGGAGTCCGGGTAACTATGGCTACACCTTC.

With regard to this clone: The DNA is left out, because the CDR3 cannot be placed on it with certainty; the CDR3 is given as TCRdb lists it. The chain's CDR3 is CSVSGQGAVMNTEAFF. The chain joins TRBV29-1 to TRBJ1-1; the table's D call TRBD1 went unverified against the DNA. The germline gives CDR1 SQVTM, CDR2 ANQGSEA. The CDR3 has 16 amino acids, counting both end residues.

As concerns this clone: Other DNA sequences within the sample encode an identical CDR3. The rearrangement joins TRBV29-1 to TRBJ2-7; D remains ambiguous. Trimming removed 4 bases from V and 3 bases from J, with 7 bases in between. The germline CDR1 and CDR2 sequences are SQVTM and ANQGSEA. The length of the CDR3 is 11 residues. In DNA form, the CDR3 reads TGCAGCGTTGTTCAGGACTACGAGCAGTACTTC. It encodes CSVVQDYEQYF.

This clone was seen a few times. Here the CDR3 reads CASSLGLMNTEAFF. The CDR3 DNA reads TGTGCCAGCAGCTTGGGGCTCATGAACACTGAAGCTTTCTTT. The rearrangement joins TRBV7-9 to TRBJ1-1; perhaps TRBD1 as D (5 bases). The CDR3 extends over 14 amino acids. Between the trimmed V and J ends, which lost 3 bases and 0 bases, there was a span of 8 bases. Per the germline V gene, CDR1 is SEHNR and CDR2 is FQNEAQ (reference sequence).

V usage is TRBV5-6 and J usage is TRBJ1-2, with D tentatively TRBD1 (5 bases). The CDR3 covers 14 residues. Germline CDR1 reads SGHDT; CDR2 reads YYEEEE. The ends were cut back, 4 bases at V and 4 bases at J, with 14 bases in the middle. This chain's CDR3 is CASSGTKGTYGYTF. CDR3 bases: TGTGCCAGCAGCGGGACTAAGGGAACCTATGGCTACACCTTC.

The chain uses TRBV5-6 and TRBJ1-6, with TRBD1 matching 8 bases. The V gene end was trimmed by 3 bases and the J gene end by 9 bases; junction bases not matched to a gene: 5. The length of the CDR3 is 14 residues. Germline V gene sequence: CDR1 SGHDT, CDR2 YYEEEE. CDR3 protein: CASSSTGAGSPLHF. In DNA form, the CDR3 reads TGTGCCAGCAGCTCGACAGGGGCCGGTTCACCCCTCCACTTT.

The chain is built from TRBV4-2 and TRBJ1-1; D is perhaps TRBD1 (6 bases). Trimming cost V 3 bases and J 1 base, with 6 bases left between them. The CDR3 consists of 13 residues. Germline assignment: CDR1 LGHNA and CDR2 YNFKEQ. The CDR3, as DNA: TGTGCCAGCAGCCAGGGGGCGAACACTGAAGCTTTCTTT. Amino acids: CASSQGANTEAFF.

CDR3 sequence: CSAGTESYEQYF. CDR3 nucleotide sequence: TGCAGCGCCGGGACAGAATCCTACGAGCAGTACTTC. V usage is TRBV29-1 and J usage is TRBJ2-7, with TRBD1 identical over 7 bases. Germline V gene data show CDR1 as SQVTM and CDR2 as ANQGSEA. Losses at the gene ends were 7 bases for V and 1 base for J; bases not matched to a gene: 4. CDR3 size: 12 residues.

The V gene is TRBV7-9, the J gene TRBJ1-6; D is undetermined. The CDR3 runs to 13 residues. V was cut by 10 bases and J by 8 bases, with 15 bases left in between. The germline CDR1 and CDR2 sequences are SEHNR and FQNEAQ (reference sequence). The CDR3 DNA follows: TGTGCCACCTCGGGTGTTTCGGATTCACCCCTCCACTTT. Translating it yields CATSGVSDSPLHF.

The rearrangement links TRBV9 to TRBJ1-2, with 8 positions matching TRBD1. Germline trimming cut 4 bases from V and 4 bases from J; bases unmatched to any gene: 6. Per germline, CDR1 SGDLS and CDR2 YYNGEE. There are 14 residues in the CDR3. The CDR3 bases are TGTGCCAGCAGCCCTGGACAGGGCGGCTATGGCTACACCTTC. It translates to CASSPGQGGYGYTF.

The chain employs TRBV29-1 and TRBJ1-5, with 8 nucleotides matching TRBD1. J lost 5 bases, V lost 7 bases, and 4 bases had no gene match. The CDR3 has 12 residues. Germline V CDR1 and CDR2: SQVTM, ANQGSEA. The CDR3 DNA follows: TGCAGCGCCGGACAGGGACATCAGCCCCAGCATTTT. This translates into CSAGQGHQPQHF. The variable domain in full, with the rest retrieved from reference TRBV29-1 and TRBJ1-5, is SAVISQKPSRDICQRGTSLTIQCQVDSQVTMMFWYRQQPGQSLTLIATANQGSEATYESGFVIDKFPISRPNLTFSTLTVSNMSPEDSSIYLCSAGQGHQPQHFGDGTRLSIL.

The chain is built from TRBV4-1 and TRBJ2-2; D not certain. Deletions cut 3 bases from V and 3 bases from J, with 11 bases between. CDR1 and CDR2 (germline): MGHRA, YSYEKL. This CDR3 has 15 amino acids. Here the CDR3 reads CASSQASRDTGELFF. The CDR3 nucleotides read TGCGCCAGCAGCCAGGCCAGTAGGGACACCGGGGAGCTGTTTTTT.

The chain is built from TRBV29-1 and TRBJ2-7; D ambiguous. V lost 1 base and J 0 bases, leaving 13 bases between the germline ends. The CDR3 is 15 amino acids. The germline gives CDR1 SQVTM, CDR2 ANQGSEA. The CDR3 region is CSVEGADRGSYEQYF. The DNA for the CDR3 is TGCAGCGTTGAAGGTGCCGATCGAGGCTCCTACGAGCAGTACTTC.